These 7 T cell receptor beta chains were sequenced from one sample in a study of human T cells and chemical hapten exposure. TCRdb re-called the RACE reads with MiXCR, one entry per CDR3 protein. The sample holds some 180,000 distinct CDR3 sequences, about 22% seen once. The time point here: patch test 1, 2 weeks after DPC sensitization. Stated treatment: therapeutic diphenylcyclopropenone sensitization with weekly scalp DPC. This material consisted of whole blood, taken in connection with sensitization to the hapten diphenylcyclopropenone (DPC). Every receptor here comes from a woman in her 50s with alopecia areata. Some clones in this sample may be carry-over from other donors' samples.

This clonotype was seen more than once but under ten times. The chain is built from TRBV20-1 and TRBJ2-1; no reliable D call. This CDR3 spans 12 amino acids. V lost 0 bases to trimming and J lost 8 bases, with 8 bases between them. Germline CDR1 DFQATT, CDR2 SNEGSKA (reference sequence). The CDR3 nucleotides read TGCAGTGCTAGAGATCTACGGGATGAGCAGTTCTTC. It codes for CSARDLRDEQFF.

This clonotype was counted at least ten times. The V call is TRBV20-1, the J call TRBJ2-7; 13 bases fit TRBD2. Germline CDR1 is DFQATT and CDR2 is SNEGSKA (reference sequence). The CDR3 runs 13 residues. V trimming: 6 bases; J trimming: 4 bases; junction bases outside the gene matches: 3. The CDR3 DNA reads as TGCAGTGCACGGACTAGCGGGAGATACGAGCAGTACTTC. Its translation: CSARTSGRYEQYF.

The V call is TRBV20-1, the J call TRBJ1-1; possible D gene TRBD1, 5 bases. Germline V gene data show CDR1 as DFQATT and CDR2 as SNEGSKA (reference sequence). The V and J ends lost 1 base and 0 bases respectively, with 24 bases between them. The CDR3 runs 19 residues. This CDR3 reads CSARVYWDDSGLMNTEAFF. CDR3 sequence (DNA): TGCAGTGCTAGAGTGTATTGGGACGACAGTGGACTAATGAACACTGAAGCTTTCTTT.

This chain uses TRBV29-1 with TRBJ1-1, with D possibly TRBD1 on 5 matching bases. V was cut by 7 bases and J by 4 bases, with 16 bases left in between. Germline assignment: CDR1 SQVTM and CDR2 ANQGSEA. This CDR3 contains 13 residues. CDR3 nucleotides: TGCAGCGGGGGTGGGGGAAGGACCACTGAAGCTTTCTTT. It codes for CSGGGGRTTEAFF.

This clonotype was detected a few times. The chain uses TRBV29-1 and TRBJ2-5; a possible D gene is TRBD1 (6 bases). This CDR3 has 13 residues. V shed 4 bases and J shed 1 base, with 10 bases lying between them. From germline, CDR1 is SQVTM and CDR2 ANQGSEA. In DNA form, the CDR3 reads TGCAGCGTTGCCCCGACAGGCCAAGAGACCCAGTACTTC. Translated, it gives CSVAPTGQETQYF.

The table lists this clonotype with many counts. The rearrangement joins TRBV11-1 to TRBJ2-3; 9 bases fit TRBD1. Germline lookup yields CDR1 SGHAT and CDR2 FQDESV (reference sequence). The trim removed 5 bases at V and 3 bases at J, leaving 9 bases unmatched. The length of the CDR3 is 16 residues. The CDR3 DNA is TGTGCCAGCAGCACCCGGACAGGGGCCGGTACAGATACGCAGTATTTT. Encoded protein: CASSTRTGAGTDTQYF. Combining the CDR3 with reference TRBV11-1 and TRBJ2-3 gives the whole variable domain EAEVAQSPRYKITEKSQAVAFWCDPISGHATLYWYRQILGQGPELLVQFQDESVVDDSQLPKDRFSAERLKGVDSTLKIQPAELGDSAMYLCASSTRTGAGTDTQYFGPGTRLTVL.

V usage is TRBV10-3 and J usage is TRBJ2-7, with a weak D call TRBD2 (6 bases). CDR3 size: 14 residues. Per the germline V gene, CDR1 is ENHRY and CDR2 is SYGVKD. The V end lost 10 bases, the J end lost 3 bases, and 19 bases lay between the germline ends. DNA for the CDR3: TGTGCCACCCGAGGGCGGGAAACCCTCTACGAGCAGTACTTC. The encoded protein is CATRGRETLYEQYF.